This T cell receptor (beta chain) emerged from a study of shared clonotypes between healthy human individuals. Study summary: Each donor's CD4 naive and CD4 memory cells filled three plates apiece, CD8 naive two, and CD8 memory one.

Study results and caveats: Clonotype sharing across four donors was observed for around 5% of naive CD4 clonotypes. Clonotypes which were not shared had lower generation probabilities than clonotypes that all four donors shared. Generally, estimated richness proved larger in naive subsets than it did in memory subsets.

This CDR3 region has 15 residues. Losses at the gene ends were 0 bases for V and 3 bases for J; bases not matched to a gene: 5. Per the germline V gene, CDR1 is SGDLS and CDR2 is YYNGEE. Note on this clone: Its antigen remains unknown. The identical CDR3 is also encoded by other nucleotide sequences in the sample.

Repertoires were generated with immunoSEQ multiplex PCR, while TCRdb's copy carries only in-frame clones and drops some. The sample yields about 980,000 clones, around three quarters seen once. V usage is TRBV9 and J usage is TRBJ2-7; TRBD2 matches at 8 bases. The source is a man aged 18 to 29 in good health. Material for sequencing was memory CD4+ T cells sorted from blood. Subset meaning: CD45RA-negative fraction. CDR3 in amino acids: CASSVGTSGSYEQYF. The DNA of the CDR3 is TGTGCCAGCAGCGTAGGGACCAGCGGGAGCTACGAGCAGTACTTC.